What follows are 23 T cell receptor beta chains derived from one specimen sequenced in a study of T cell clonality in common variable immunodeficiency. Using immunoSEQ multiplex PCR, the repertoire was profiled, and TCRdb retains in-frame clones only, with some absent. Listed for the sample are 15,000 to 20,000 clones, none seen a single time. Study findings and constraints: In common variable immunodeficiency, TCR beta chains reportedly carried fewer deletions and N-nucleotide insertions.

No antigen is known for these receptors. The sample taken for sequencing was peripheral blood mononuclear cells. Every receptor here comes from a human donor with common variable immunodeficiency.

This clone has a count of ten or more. CDR3 protein: CSATPRTGLGYTF. The CDR3 bases that were read are TGCAGTGCTACCCCCCGGACAGGCCTAGGC. V is TRBV20-1 and J is TRBJ1-2, with 7 bases fitting TRBD1. The CDR3 end is not reached by the read, which stops 3 residues before it; the germline J gene fills it in. Germline assignment: CDR1 DFQATT and CDR2 SNEGSKA (reference sequence). The CDR3 spans 13 residues.

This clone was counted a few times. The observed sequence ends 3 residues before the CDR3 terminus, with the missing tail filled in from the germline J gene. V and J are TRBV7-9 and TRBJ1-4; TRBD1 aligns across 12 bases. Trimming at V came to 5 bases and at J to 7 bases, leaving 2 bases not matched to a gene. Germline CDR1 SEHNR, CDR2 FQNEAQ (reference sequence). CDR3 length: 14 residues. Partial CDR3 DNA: TGTGCCAGCAGCACGGGACAGGGGGCTGAAAAA. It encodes CASSTGQGAEK. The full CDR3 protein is CASSTGQGAEKLFF.

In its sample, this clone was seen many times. Partial CDR3 DNA: TGTGCCAGTAGTAGGCTAGTCTTACCTCGCGCAGATACG. Amino acids: CASSRLVLPRADT. The CDR3 reads in full as CASSRLVLPRADTQYF. The gene calls are TRBV19 and TRBJ2-3; D not resolved. The sequenced fragment ends 3 residues before the CDR3 boundary, so the rest is inferred from the germline J gene. The length of the CDR3 is 16 residues. Germline lookup yields CDR1 LNHDA and CDR2 SQIVND (reference sequence). V was clipped by 4 bases and J by 4 bases, with 18 bases between them.

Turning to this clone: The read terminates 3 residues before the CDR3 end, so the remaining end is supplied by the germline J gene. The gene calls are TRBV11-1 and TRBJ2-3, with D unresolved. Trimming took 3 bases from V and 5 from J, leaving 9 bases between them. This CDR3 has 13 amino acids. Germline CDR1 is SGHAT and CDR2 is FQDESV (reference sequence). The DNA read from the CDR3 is TGTGCCAGCAGCTTTTCCCGCGGAGATACG. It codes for CASSFSRGDT. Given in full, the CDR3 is CASSFSRGDTQYF.

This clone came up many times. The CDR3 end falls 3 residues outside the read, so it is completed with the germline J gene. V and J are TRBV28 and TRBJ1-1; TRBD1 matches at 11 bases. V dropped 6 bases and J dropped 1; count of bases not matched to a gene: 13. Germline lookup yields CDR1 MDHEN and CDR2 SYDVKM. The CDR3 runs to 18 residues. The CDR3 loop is CASSTFYSGTGGNTEAFF. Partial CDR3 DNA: TGTGCCAGCAGCACCTTCTATTCCGGGACAGGGGGGAACACTGAA.

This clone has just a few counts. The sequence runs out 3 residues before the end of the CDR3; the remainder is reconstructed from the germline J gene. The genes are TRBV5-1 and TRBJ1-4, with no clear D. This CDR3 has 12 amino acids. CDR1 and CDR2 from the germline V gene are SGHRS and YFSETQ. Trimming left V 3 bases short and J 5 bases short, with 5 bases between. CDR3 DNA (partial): TGCGCCAGCAGCTCCCAGAATGAAAAA. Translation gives CASSSQNEK. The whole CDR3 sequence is CASSSQNEKLFF.

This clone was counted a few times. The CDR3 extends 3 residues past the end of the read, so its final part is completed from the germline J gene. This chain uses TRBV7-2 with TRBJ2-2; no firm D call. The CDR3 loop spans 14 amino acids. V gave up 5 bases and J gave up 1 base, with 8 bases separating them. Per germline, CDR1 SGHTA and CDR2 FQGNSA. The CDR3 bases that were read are TGTGCCAGCAGCCGCGATTTGAACACCGGGGAG. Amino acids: CASSRDLNTGE. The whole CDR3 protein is CASSRDLNTGELFF. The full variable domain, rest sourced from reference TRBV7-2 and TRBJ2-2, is GAGVSQSPSNKVTEKGKDVELRCDPISGHTALYWYRQSLGQGLEFLIYFQGNSAPDKSGLPSDRFSAERTGGSVSTLTIQRTQQEDSAVYLCASSRDLNTGELFFGEGSRLTVL.

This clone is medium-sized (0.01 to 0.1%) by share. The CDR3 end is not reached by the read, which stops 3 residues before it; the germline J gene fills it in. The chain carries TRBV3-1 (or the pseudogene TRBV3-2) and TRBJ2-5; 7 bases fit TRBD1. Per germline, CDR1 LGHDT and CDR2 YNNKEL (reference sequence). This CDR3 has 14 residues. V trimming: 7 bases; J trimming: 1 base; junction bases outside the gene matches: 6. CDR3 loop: CASTPDRVQETQYF. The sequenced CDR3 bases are TGTGCCAGCACCCCTGACAGGGTCCAAGAGACC.

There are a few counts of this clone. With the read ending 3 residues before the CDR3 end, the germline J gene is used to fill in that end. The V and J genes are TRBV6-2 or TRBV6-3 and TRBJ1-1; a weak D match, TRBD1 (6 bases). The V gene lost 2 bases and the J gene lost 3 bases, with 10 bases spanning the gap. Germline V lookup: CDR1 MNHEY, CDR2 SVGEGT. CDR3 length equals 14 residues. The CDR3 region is CASSYSGGHTEAFF. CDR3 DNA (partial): TGTGCCAGCAGTTACAGCGGGGGGCACACTGAA.

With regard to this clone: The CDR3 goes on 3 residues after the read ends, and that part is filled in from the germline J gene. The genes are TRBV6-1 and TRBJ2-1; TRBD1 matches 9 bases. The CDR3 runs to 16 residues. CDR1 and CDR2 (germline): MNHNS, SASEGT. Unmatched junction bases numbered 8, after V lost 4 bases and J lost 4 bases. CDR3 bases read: TGTGCCAGCAGTGGGGTTGGGACAGGGACATACAATGAG. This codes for CASSGVGTGTYNE. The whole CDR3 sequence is CASSGVGTGTYNEQFF.

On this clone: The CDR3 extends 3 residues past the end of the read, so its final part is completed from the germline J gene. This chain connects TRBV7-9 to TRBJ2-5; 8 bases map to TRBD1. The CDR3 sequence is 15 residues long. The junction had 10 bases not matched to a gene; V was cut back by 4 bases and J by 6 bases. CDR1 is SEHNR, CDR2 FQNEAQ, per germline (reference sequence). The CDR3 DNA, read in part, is TGTGCCAGCAGCTCCGGGACAGGAAGGCGACAGACC. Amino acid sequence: CASSSGTGRRQT. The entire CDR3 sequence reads CASSSGTGRRQTQYF.

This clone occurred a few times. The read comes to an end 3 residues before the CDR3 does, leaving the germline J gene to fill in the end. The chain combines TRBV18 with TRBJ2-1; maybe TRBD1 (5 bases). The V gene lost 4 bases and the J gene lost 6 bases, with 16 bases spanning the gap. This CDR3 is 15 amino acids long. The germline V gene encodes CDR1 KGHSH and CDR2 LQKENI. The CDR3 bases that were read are TGTGCCAGCTCACTTGGATCCCAAAGGGGCAATGAG. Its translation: CASSLGSQRGNE. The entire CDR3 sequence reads CASSLGSQRGNEQFF.

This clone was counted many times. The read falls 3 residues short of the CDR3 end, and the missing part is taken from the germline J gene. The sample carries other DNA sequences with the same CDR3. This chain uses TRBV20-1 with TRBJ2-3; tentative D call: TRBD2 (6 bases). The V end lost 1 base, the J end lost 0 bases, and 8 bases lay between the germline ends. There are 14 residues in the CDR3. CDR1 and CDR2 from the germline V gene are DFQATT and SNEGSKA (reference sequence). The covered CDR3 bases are TGCAGTGCTAGAGTGGGGACTAGCACAGATACG. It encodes CSARVGTSTDT. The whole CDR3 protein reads CSARVGTSTDTQYF.

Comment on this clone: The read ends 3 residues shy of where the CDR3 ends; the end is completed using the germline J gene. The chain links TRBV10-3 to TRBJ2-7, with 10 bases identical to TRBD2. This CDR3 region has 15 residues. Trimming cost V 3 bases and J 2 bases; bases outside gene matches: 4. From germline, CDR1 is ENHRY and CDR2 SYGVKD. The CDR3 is CAISDQAGGPYEQYF. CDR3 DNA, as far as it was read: TGTGCCATCAGTGACCAAGCGGGAGGGCCCTACGAG.

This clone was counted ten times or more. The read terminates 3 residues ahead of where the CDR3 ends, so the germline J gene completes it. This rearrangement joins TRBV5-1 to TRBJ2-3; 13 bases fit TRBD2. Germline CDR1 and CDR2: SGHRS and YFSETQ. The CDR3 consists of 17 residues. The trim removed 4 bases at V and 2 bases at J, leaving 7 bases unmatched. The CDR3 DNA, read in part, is TGCGCCAGCAGCCCGATGGGACTAGCGGGGAACACAGATACG. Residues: CASSPMGLAGNTDT. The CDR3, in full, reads CASSPMGLAGNTDTQYF. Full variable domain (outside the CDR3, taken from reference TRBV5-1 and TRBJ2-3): KAGVTQTPRYLIKTRGQQVTLSCSPISGHRSVSWYQQTPGQGLQFLFEYFSETQRNKGNFPGRFSGRQFSNSRSEMNVSTLELGDSALYLCASSPMGLAGNTDTQYFGPGTRLTVL.

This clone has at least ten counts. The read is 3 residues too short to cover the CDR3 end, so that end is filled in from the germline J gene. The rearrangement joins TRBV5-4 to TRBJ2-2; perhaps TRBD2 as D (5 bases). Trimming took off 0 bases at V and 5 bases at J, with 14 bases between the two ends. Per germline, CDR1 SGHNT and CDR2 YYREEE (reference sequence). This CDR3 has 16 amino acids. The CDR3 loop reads CASSLEPGSMTGELFF. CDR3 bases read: TGTGCCAGCAGCTTGGAACCGGGGAGCATGACCGGGGAG.

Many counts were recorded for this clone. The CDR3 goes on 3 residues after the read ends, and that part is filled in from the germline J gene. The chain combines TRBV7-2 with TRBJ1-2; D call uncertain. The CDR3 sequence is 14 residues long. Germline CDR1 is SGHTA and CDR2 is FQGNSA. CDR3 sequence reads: CASSLDNGLPGYTF. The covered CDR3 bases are TGTGCCAGCAGCTTAGATAACGGACTTCCGGGC.

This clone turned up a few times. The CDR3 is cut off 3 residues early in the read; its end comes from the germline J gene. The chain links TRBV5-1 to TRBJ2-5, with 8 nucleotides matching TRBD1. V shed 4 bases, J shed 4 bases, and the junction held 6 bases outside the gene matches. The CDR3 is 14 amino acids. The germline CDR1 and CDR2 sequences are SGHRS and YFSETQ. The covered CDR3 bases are TGCGCCAGCAGCCCAGGACAGGGACCAGAGACC. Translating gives CASSPGQGPET. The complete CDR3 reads CASSPGQGPETQYF.

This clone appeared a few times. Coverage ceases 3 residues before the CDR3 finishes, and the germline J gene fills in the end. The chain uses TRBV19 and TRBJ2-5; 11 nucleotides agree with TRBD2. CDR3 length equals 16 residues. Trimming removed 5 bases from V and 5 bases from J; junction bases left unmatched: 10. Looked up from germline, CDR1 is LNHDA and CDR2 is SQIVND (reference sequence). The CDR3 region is CASSSSGGRSGETQYF. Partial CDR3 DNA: TGTGCCAGTAGTTCTAGCGGGGGGCGATCGGGTGAGACC.

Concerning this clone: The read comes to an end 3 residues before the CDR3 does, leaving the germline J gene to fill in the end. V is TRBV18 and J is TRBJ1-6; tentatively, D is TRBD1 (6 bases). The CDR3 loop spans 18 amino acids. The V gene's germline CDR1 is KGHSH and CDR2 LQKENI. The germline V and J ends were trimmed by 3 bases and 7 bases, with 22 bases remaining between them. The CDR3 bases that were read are TGTGCCAGCTCACCGACCGTCACATCGACAGGCTCGAATTCACCC. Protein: CASSPTVTSTGSNSP. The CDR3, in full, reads CASSPTVTSTGSNSPLHF. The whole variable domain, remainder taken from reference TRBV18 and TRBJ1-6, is NAGVMQNPRHLVRRRGQEARLRCSPMKGHSHVYWYRQLPEEGLKFMVYLQKENIIDESGMPKERFSAEFPKEGPSILRIQQVVRGDSAAYFCASSPTVTSTGSNSPLHFGNGTRLTVT.

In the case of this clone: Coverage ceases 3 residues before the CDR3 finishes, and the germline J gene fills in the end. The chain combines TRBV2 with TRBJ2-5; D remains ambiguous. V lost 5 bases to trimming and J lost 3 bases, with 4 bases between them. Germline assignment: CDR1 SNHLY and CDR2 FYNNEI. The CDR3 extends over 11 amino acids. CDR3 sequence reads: CASSIEETQYF. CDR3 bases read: TGTGCCAGCAGTATAGAAGAGACC. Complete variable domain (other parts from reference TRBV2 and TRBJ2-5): EPEVTQTPSHQVTQMGQEVILRCVPISNHLYFYWYRQILGQKVEFLVSFYNNEISEKSEIFDDQFSVERPDGSNFTLKIRSTKLEDSAMYFCASSIEETQYFGPGTRLLVL.

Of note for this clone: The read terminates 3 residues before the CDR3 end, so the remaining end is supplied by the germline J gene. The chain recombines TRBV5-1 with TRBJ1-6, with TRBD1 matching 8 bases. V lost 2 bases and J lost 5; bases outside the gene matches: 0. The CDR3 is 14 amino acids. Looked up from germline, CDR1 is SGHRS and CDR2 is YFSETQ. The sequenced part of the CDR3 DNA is TGCGCCAGCAGCTTACAGGGGGATAATTCACCC. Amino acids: CASSLQGDNSP. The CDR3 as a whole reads CASSLQGDNSPLHF.

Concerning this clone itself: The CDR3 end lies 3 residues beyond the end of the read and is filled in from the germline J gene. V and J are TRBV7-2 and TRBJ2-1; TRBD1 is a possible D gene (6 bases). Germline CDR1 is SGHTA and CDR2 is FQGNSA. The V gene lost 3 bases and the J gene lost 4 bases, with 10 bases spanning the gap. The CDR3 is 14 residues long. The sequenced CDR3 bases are TGTGCCAGCAGCTTTTTTGGACAGTACAATGAG. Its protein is CASSFFGQYNE. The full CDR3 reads CASSFFGQYNEQFF.